The T cell receptor (beta chain) described here comes from a study of vaccination and CD4 T cells after COVID-19. This clonotype came up once. Its target is not known. Treatment noted: approximately 11-day PBMC culture with coronavirus spike peptide pools or control peptides (ViraFEST assay). The study sequenced cultured CD4+ T cell DNA using the Oncomine TCR Beta short-read assay. TCRdb itself ran the PCR reads through MiXCR, one entry per CDR3 protein. The table has approximately 13,000 distinct CDR3 sequences, about 60% seen once. V dropped 5 bases and J dropped 4 bases, with 14 bases sitting between them. The CDR3 consists of 14 residues. Germline values: CDR1 SGHTA, CDR2 FQGNSA.

The sequence was collected from a human donor who had recovered from COVID-19. Sequencing used CD4+ T cells from blood, cultured in vitro. The chain is built from TRBV7-2 and TRBJ1-2, with D maybe TRBD1 (6 bases). DNA for the CDR3: TGTGCCAGCAGCGCACCAGGGGACCCCTATGGCTACACCTTC. Its protein is CASSAPGDPYGYTF. The complete variable domain, with remaining parts taken from reference TRBV7-2 and TRBJ1-2, reads GAGVSQSPSNKVTEKGKDVELRCDPISGHTALYWYRQSLGQGLEFLIYFQGNSAPDKSGLPSDRFSAERTGGSVSTLTIQRTQQEDSAVYLCASSAPGDPYGYTFGSGTRLTVV.